The 21 T cell receptor beta chains below were found in one sample sequenced in a study of shared clonotypes between healthy human individuals. TCRdb's table, derived via immunoSEQ multiplex PCR, lists solely in-frame clones and lacks some. Of approximately 2.5 million clones listed, more than 90% were seen once; the top ten hold around 0.14%. Sequences were obtained from naive CD4+ T cells sorted from blood. Subset reported: CD45RA+ positively selected. The source of these receptors is a man aged 18 to 30 in good health.

The chain employs TRBV25-1 and TRBJ1-2, with D perhaps matching TRBD1 (5 bases). V lost 3 bases and J lost 8, with 19 bases in between. Germline CDR1 MGHDK, CDR2 SYGVNS. The CDR3 contains 15 residues. In nucleotides, the CDR3 is TGTGCCAGCAGTGACCGCCGTGGGGACGGTTGGGGCTACACCTTC. It translates to CASSDRRGDGWGYTF.

In regard to this clone: Other DNA sequences from this sample encode an identical CDR3 as well. The chain is built from TRBV6-6 and TRBJ1-5; tentatively, D is TRBD1 (5 bases). Germline CDR1 is MNHNY and CDR2 is SVGAGI (reference sequence). V lost 6 bases and J 0 bases, leaving 12 bases between the germline ends. The CDR3 loop spans 15 amino acids. The CDR3: CASSSGSNSNQPQHF. The CDR3 DNA follows: TGTGCCAGCAGCTCAGGGAGCAATAGCAATCAGCCCCAGCATTTT.

The V and J genes are TRBV6-6 and TRBJ2-3, with TRBD2 identical over 7 bases. The ends lost 0 bases at V and 4 bases at J; junction bases unmatched: 4. Looked up from germline, CDR1 is MNHNY and CDR2 is SVGAGI (reference sequence). The CDR3 consists of 15 residues. The CDR3 sequence is CASSYSLALADTQYF. CDR3 sequence (DNA): TGTGCCAGCAGTTACTCACTAGCGTTGGCAGATACGCAGTATTTT.

This rearrangement joins TRBV27 to TRBJ2-1, with TRBD2 matching over 9 bases. The germline V gene has CDR1 MNHEY and CDR2 SMNVEV (reference sequence). Trimming took 2 bases from V and 14 from J; bases not matched to a gene: 19. The CDR3 loop spans 17 amino acids. CDR3 sequence reads: CASSLLRSGAGGLKEFF. CDR3 DNA sequence: TGTGCCAGCAGTTTACTCAGGTCAGGGGCGGGGGGGCTAAAGGAGTTCTTC.

This clone was recorded only once. The rearrangement joins TRBV5-1 to TRBJ2-1; 8 bases match TRBD2. This CDR3 spans 18 amino acids. J gave up 6 bases and V 4 bases, and 18 bases lay outside the gene matches. The V gene's germline CDR1 is SGHRS and CDR2 YFSETQ. CDR3 nucleotides: TGCGCCAGCAGCCCCTTCGCGGGAGCGGGAGTATTTAGCAATGAGCAGTTCTTC. This translates into CASSPFAGAGVFSNEQFF.

The V call is TRBV2, the J call TRBJ2-7; D is uncertain. Germline CDR1 SNHLY, CDR2 FYNNEI. CDR3 size: 14 residues. Trimming took off 6 bases at V and 0 bases at J, with 12 bases between the two ends. This CDR3 reads CASRRSASSYEQYF. In DNA form, the CDR3 reads TGTGCCAGCAGGAGGTCGGCGAGCTCCTACGAGCAGTACTTC.

The chain links TRBV19 to TRBJ1-4; 7 nucleotides match TRBD1. The V gene end was trimmed by 4 bases and the J gene end by 5 bases; junction bases not matched to a gene: 7. The V gene's germline CDR1 is LNHDA and CDR2 SQIVND (reference sequence). The CDR3 is 15 amino acids. The CDR3 DNA reads as TGTGCCAGTAGTAAAGGACAGGAATTGAATGAAAAACTGTTTTTT. This codes for CASSKGQELNEKLFF. The full variable domain, its missing parts supplied by reference TRBV19 and TRBJ1-4, is DGGITQSPKYLFRKEGQNVTLSCEQNLNHDAMYWYRQDPGQGLRLIYYSQIVNDFQKGDIAEGYSVSREKKESFPLTVTSAQKNPTAFYLCASSKGQELNEKLFFGSGTQLSVL.

CDR3 loop: CAISESRGQSSYGYTF. In nucleotides, the CDR3 is TGTGCCATCAGTGAGTCAAGGGGACAGTCTAGCTATGGCTACACCTTC. The J gene is TRBJ1-2, the V gene TRBV10-3; TRBD1 matches 7 bases. This CDR3 contains 16 residues. Germline V lookup: CDR1 ENHRY, CDR2 SYGVKD. V dropped 0 bases and J dropped 4; count of bases not matched to a gene: 8.

This clone was observed a single time. The V and J genes are TRBV12-2 and TRBJ1-1. TRBV12-2 is marked as a pseudogene. CDR3 length equals 14 residues. The CDR3 is CASRSGRKNTEAFF. CDR3 bases: TGTGCAAGTCGATCAGGACGGAAGAACACTGAAGCTTTCTTT.

This sequence joins TRBV28 and TRBJ1-1, with a possible D match to TRBD1 (5 bases). From germline, CDR1 is MDHEN and CDR2 SYDVKM. Trimming took off 4 bases at V and 3 bases at J, with 12 bases between the two ends. The CDR3 covers 14 residues. The CDR3 region has the DNA TGTGCCAGCAGTTCCGCCGAGGGGCACACTGAAGCTTTCTTT. It yields the protein CASSSAEGHTEAFF.

This sequence joins TRBV5-8 and TRBJ1-2; D is perhaps TRBD1 (5 bases). Germline CDR1 reads SGHTS; CDR2 reads YDEGEE. With 0 bases removed from V and 0 bases from J, the gap between germline ends came to 6 bases. The CDR3 has 14 residues. The CDR3 DNA reads as TGTGCCAGCAGCTTGGCGGGGGCTAACTATGGCTACACCTTC. It yields the protein CASSLAGANYGYTF. The full variable domain, in which reference TRBV5-8 and TRBJ1-2 provide the parts outside the CDR3, is EAGVTQSPTHLIKTRGQQATLRCSPISGHTSVYWYQQALGLGLQFLLWYDEGEERNRGNFPPRFSGRQFPNYSSELNVNALELEDSALYLCASSLAGANYGYTFGSGTRLTVV.

The CDR3 is CASSQWRGEQGSSPLHF. CDR3 in DNA: TGCGCCAGCAGTCAATGGAGGGGAGAACAGGGAAGTTCACCCCTCCACTTT. The genes are TRBV23-1 and TRBJ1-6; D might be TRBD1 (6 bases). TRBV23-1 qualifies as an ORF whose function is uncertain. The V and J ends lost 1 base and 9 bases respectively, with 19 bases between them. The CDR3 extends over 17 amino acids.

The chain recombines TRBV5-4 with TRBJ2-3; 8 bases align to TRBD1. The germline CDR1 and CDR2 sequences are SGHNT and YYREEE (reference sequence). The V and J ends lost 6 bases and 7 bases, in that order; junction bases with no gene match: 13. This CDR3 has 15 amino acids. This CDR3 reads CASTKTGTGPNTQYF. The CDR3 nucleotides are TGTGCCAGCACGAAAACCGGGACAGGACCTAATACGCAGTATTTT.

The J gene is TRBJ1-4, the V gene TRBV5-1, with 7 bases aligning to TRBD1. Losses at the gene ends were 5 bases for V and 2 bases for J; bases not matched to a gene: 6. This CDR3 is 15 amino acids long. CDR1 is SGHRS and CDR2 is YFSETQ in the germline V gene. Here the CDR3 DNA reads TGCGCCAGCAGGAAGTTACAGGGGACTAATGAAAAACTGTTTTTT. This gives the protein CASRKLQGTNEKLFF. The full variable domain, in which reference TRBV5-1 and TRBJ1-4 provide the parts outside the CDR3, is KAGVTQTPRYLIKTRGQQVTLSCSPISGHRSVSWYQQTPGQGLQFLFEYFSETQRNKGNFPGRFSGRQFSNSRSEMNVSTLELGDSALYLCASRKLQGTNEKLFFGSGTQLSVL.

The chain employs TRBV18 and TRBJ2-7, with 11 bases fitting TRBD1. The CDR3 loop spans 15 amino acids. The V gene end was trimmed by 4 bases and the J gene end by 0 bases; junction bases not matched to a gene: 2. Germline V gene sequence: CDR1 KGHSH, CDR2 LQKENI. The CDR3 region has the DNA TGTGCCAGCTCACAGGGACAGGGGGGCTCCTACGAGCAGTACTTC. Translated, it gives CASSQGQGGSYEQYF.

The chain combines TRBV4-3 with TRBJ2-3; D ambiguous. Trimming cost V 4 bases and J 2 bases, with 10 bases left between them. Germline CDR1 and CDR2: LGHNA and YSLEER. The CDR3 loop spans 14 amino acids. CDR3 residues: CASSLGLTTDTQYF. The CDR3 bases are TGCGCCAGCAGCCTCGGATTAACCACAGATACGCAGTATTTT.

V is TRBV14 and J is TRBJ2-2; D gene uncertain. This CDR3 is built from 16 residues. Germline-derived CDR1 and CDR2 are SGHDN and FVKESK. Deletions cut 0 bases from V and 1 base from J, with 9 bases between. Here the CDR3 DNA reads TGTGCCAGCAGCCAAGATCCGCTAATGAACACCGGGGAGCTGTTTTTT. The encoded protein is CASSQDPLMNTGELFF.

V usage is TRBV6-1 and J usage is TRBJ2-5; 9 positions match TRBD2. This CDR3 is built from 16 residues. Germline lookup yields CDR1 MNHNS and CDR2 SASEGT. The ends lost 2 bases at V and 5 bases at J; junction bases unmatched: 9. CDR3 sequence (DNA): TGTGCCAGCAGTGAATCTTCTAGCGGGATTTGGGAGACCCAGTACTTC. Amino acids: CASSESSSGIWETQYF.

V is TRBV6-5 and J is TRBJ2-6, with 8 bases identical to TRBD1. The CDR3 length is 16 residues. Germline CDR1 reads MNHEY; CDR2 reads SVGAGI. V gave up 2 bases and J gave up 4 bases; unmatched junction bases: 4. This CDR3 reads CASSYRTGYGANVLTF. Here the CDR3 DNA reads TGTGCCAGCAGTTACCGGACAGGGTACGGGGCCAACGTCCTGACTTTC.

This chain uses TRBV25-1 with TRBJ2-3; 8 positions match TRBD1. The CDR3 sequence is 16 residues long. CDR1 is MGHDK, CDR2 SYGVNS, per germline. V gave up 6 bases and J gave up 2 bases; unmatched junction bases: 10. The CDR3 bases are TGTGCCAGCAGGGCATCTCAGGGGGCCCCCACAGATACGCAGTATTTT. This sequence encodes CASRASQGAPTDTQYF.

This chain connects TRBV29-1 to TRBJ1-1, with D perhaps TRBD1 (5 bases). Germline V CDR1 and CDR2: SQVTM, ANQGSEA. Trimming removed 5 bases at V and 8 bases at J, with 15 bases between. The CDR3 extends over 12 amino acids. The CDR3 nucleotides are TGCAGCGTTCCGGGGCCATACTTCGAAGCTTTCTTT. It codes for CSVPGPYFEAFF.